This record concerns one T cell receptor (beta chain) sequence. This sample stems from a study of blood T cell repertoires in COVID-19. The CDR3 is 13 residues long. The germline V gene has CDR1 MDHEN and CDR2 SYDVKM. The V gene lost 6 bases and the J gene lost 8 bases, with 16 bases spanning the gap. In the source study's methods: Amplification with reference gene primers provided the estimates of nucleated cell counts. Here immunoSEQ multiplex PCR was the method, and the copy in TCRdb shows in-frame clones only, minus some. V and J calls and clone size come straight from that table; D and trimming were deduced from the DNA. The table shows more than 150,000 clones, with 82% occurring only once.

The source is a woman aged 25 to 39 with acute or convalescent COVID-19. The sample taken for sequencing was peripheral blood. This rearrangement joins TRBV28 to TRBJ1-2, with D possibly matching TRBD1 (6 bases). In DNA, the CDR3 is TGTGCCAGCAGCTTACAGGGTAGGGTCGGCTACACCTTC. It encodes CASSLQGRVGYTF.